This T cell receptor (beta chain) was recorded in a study of human T cells and chemical hapten exposure. On the study more broadly: Sensitization applied 2% DPC to approximately 2 cm by approximately 2 cm of upper inner arm skin. Study observations and caveats: DPC sensitization produced no change in TCRs with frequency above 1 in 1000.

This clonotype was recorded at least ten times. Its specificity is unknown. Via MiXCR, TCRdb re-called the RACE reads, giving one row per CDR3 protein. The sample lists about 30,000 distinct CDR3 sequences, more than 5% occurring once. The sample's time point: patch test 3, about 24 weeks after DPC sensitization. Treatment indicated: therapeutic diphenylcyclopropenone sensitization with weekly scalp DPC. This receptor was obtained from a man younger than 45 with alopecia areata. Some clones in this sample may be carry-over from other donors' samples. This sample comprised whole blood, obtained in connection with sensitization to the hapten diphenylcyclopropenone (DPC).

Here the CDR3 DNA reads TGTGCCAGCGAAAACAGGGGCCTCTACACTGAAGCTTTCTTT. Protein product: CASENRGLYTEAFF. V and J are TRBV6-2 or TRBV6-3 and TRBJ1-1, with 7 positions matching TRBD1. The CDR3 length is 14 residues. Germline V gene sequence: CDR1 MNHEY, CDR2 SVGEGT. The junction had 9 bases not matched to a gene; V was cut back by 8 bases and J by 3 bases.